This TCR beta chain emerged from a study of T cells after yellow fever vaccination. MiXCR, run by TCRdb on the 5' RACE reads, gives a single entry per CDR3 protein. The sample has 200,000 to 300,000 distinct CDR3 sequences; over 10% are singletons. Study outcomes and limitations: Clones that expanded after primary vaccination mostly reappeared after the booster (just under 98% CD4, 75% to 90% CD8).

As to this clonotype: The target antigen is unknown.

Germline CDR1 is SGHTA and CDR2 is FQGNSA. The CDR3 length is 15 residues. With 5 bases clipped from V and 6 bases from J, the junction kept 11 bases outside the gene matches. The sequence was collected from a man younger than 40 who received the YFV17D yellow fever vaccine. The chain employs TRBV7-2 and TRBJ2-5, with 8 bases identical to TRBD2. Material: CD4+ T cells sorted from PBMCs, obtained 45 days after the yellow fever booster vaccination. The CDR3, as DNA: TGTGCCAGCAGCCCAGACCCGAGCGGGAGCAAGACCCAGTACTTC. Translating it yields CASSPDPSGSKTQYF. Using reference TRBV7-2 and TRBJ2-5 for the parts outside the CDR3, the full variable domain is GAGVSQSPSNKVTEKGKDVELRCDPISGHTALYWYRQSLGQGLEFLIYFQGNSAPDKSGLPSDRFSAERTGGSVSTLTIQRTQQEDSAVYLCASSPDPSGSKTQYFGPGTRLLVL.